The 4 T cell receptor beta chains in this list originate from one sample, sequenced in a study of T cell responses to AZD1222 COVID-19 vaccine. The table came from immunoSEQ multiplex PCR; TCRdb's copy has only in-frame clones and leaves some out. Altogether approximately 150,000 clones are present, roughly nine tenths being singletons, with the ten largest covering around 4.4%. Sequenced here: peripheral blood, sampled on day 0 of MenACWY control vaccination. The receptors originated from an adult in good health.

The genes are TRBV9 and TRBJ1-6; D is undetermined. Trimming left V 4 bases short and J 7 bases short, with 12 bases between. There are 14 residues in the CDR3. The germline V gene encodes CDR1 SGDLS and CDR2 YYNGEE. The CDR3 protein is CASSPTYGNSPLHF. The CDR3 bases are TGTGCCAGCAGCCCCACCTACGGGAATTCACCCCTCCACTTT.

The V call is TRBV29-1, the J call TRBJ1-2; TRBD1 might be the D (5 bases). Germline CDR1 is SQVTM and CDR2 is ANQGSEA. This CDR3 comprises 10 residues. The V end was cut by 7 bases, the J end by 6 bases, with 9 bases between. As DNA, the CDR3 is TGCAGCGCTGGGGGGGATGGCTACACCTTC. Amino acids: CSAGGDGYTF.

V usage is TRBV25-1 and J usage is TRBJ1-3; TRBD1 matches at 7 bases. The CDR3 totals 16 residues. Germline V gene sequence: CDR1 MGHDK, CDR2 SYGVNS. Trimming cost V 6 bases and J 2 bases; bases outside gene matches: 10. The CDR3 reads CASRAQGFFAGNTIYF. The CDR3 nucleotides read TGTGCCAGCAGGGCACAGGGGTTTTTCGCTGGAAACACCATATATTTT.

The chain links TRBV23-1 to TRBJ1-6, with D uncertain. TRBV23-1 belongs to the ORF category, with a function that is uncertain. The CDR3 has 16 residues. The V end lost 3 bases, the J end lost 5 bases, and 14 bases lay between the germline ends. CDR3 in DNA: TGCGCCAGCAGTCATCCCCGGGCACACAATAATTCACCCCTCCACTTT. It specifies CASSHPRAHNNSPLHF.